The rows below give T cell receptor beta chains drawn from one sample of a study of T cells in Graves' hyperthyroidism and ophthalmopathy. TCRdb ran MiXCR on the multiplex PCR reads and lists one entry per CDR3 protein. Found here are around 110,000 distinct CDR3 sequences, more than 15% of them singletons; the top ten hold about 44%. Sequenced: blood. The source of these receptors is a woman between 45 and 60 years old with Graves' hyperthyroidism. CDR3s include the opening cysteine and the closing phenylalanine or tryptophan. The D gene is left open where the match is weak. The size entry is marked missing in some rows and otherwise reads once, few, many or a size class.

>TRBJ2-3|TRBV6-1|many|TRBD2
CASSPSGSTDTQYF
TGTGCCAGCTCACCTAGCGGGAGCACAGATACGCAGTATTTT
>TRBJ1-6|TRBV28|many|-
CASTLLSVGSYNSPLHF
TGTGCCAGCACGTTGCTGTCCGTTGGGTCCTATAATTCACCCCTCCACTTT
>TRBJ2-7|TRBV18|-|TRBD1
CASSPEGDRVHEQYF
TGTGCCAGCTCACCCGAGGGGGACAGGGTGCACGAGCAGTACTTC
>TRBJ1-4|TRBV9|many|-
CASSVGTSAANEKLFF
TGTGCCAGCAGCGTAGGGACGTCCGCGGCTAATGAAAAACTGTTTTTT
>TRBJ2-2|TRBV28|many|-
CASSPSRPDTGELFF
TGTGCCAGCAGCCCCTCCCGACCAGACACCGGGGAGCTGTTTTTT
>TRBJ1-5|TRBV7-2|many|-
CASTTNSNQPQHF
TGTGCCAGCACCACAAATAGCAATCAGCCCCAGCATTTT
>TRBJ2-3|TRBV30|many|-
CAWTVLGVGTDTQYF
TGTGCCTGGACCGTCCTCGGAGTCGGCACAGATACGCAGTATTTT
>TRBJ2-7|TRBV6-1|many|-
CASSEGWGEQYF
TGTGCCAGCAGTGAAGGGTGGGGCGAGCAGTACTTC
>TRBJ2-5|TRBV6-1|-|TRBD2
CASSYPLTGGRGYETQYF
TGTGCCAGCAGTTACCCGCTTACTGGCGGGAGGGGTTATGAGACCCAGTACTTC
>TRBJ2-5|TRBV13|-|-
CASSFFRGIETQYF
TGTGCCAGCAGTTTTTTCCGAGGGATAGAGACCCAGTACTTC
>TRBJ2-7|TRBV5-1|many|TRBD1
CASSLTGGEQYF
TGTGCCAGCAGTTTAACAGGGGGCGAGCAGTACTTC
>TRBJ1-5|TRBV7-2|many|-
CASSLAGIPNQPQHF
TGTGCCAGCAGCCTAGCGGGCATTCCCAATCAGCCCCAGCATTTT
>TRBJ2-7|TRBV18|-|-
CASSPLQASYEQYF
TGTGCCAGCTCACCCTTACAGGCCTCCTACGAGCAGTACTTC
>TRBJ2-3|TRBV3-1|many|-
CASSRLDGDTQYF
TGTGCCAGCAGCCGGCTAGACGGAGATACGCAGTATTTT
>TRBJ2-1|TRBV20-1|many|-
CSATRTYNEQFF
TGCAGTGCAACTAGAACCTACAATGAGCAGTTCTTC
>TRBJ1-5|TRBV6-1|many|-
CASRDPVYSNQPQHF
TGTGCCAGCAGGGACCCTGTCTATAGCAATCAGCCCCAGCATTTT
>TRBJ1-4|TRBV20-1|many|-
CSATRIGRGDEKLFF
TGCAGTGCCACGCGAATAGGGAGAGGGGATGAAAAACTGTTTTTT
>TRBJ2-4|TRBV2|many|-
CASSEAAGSENIQYF
TGTGCCAGCAGTGAAGCGGCAGGGAGCGAAAACATTCAGTACTTC
>TRBJ2-7|TRBV3-1|many|TRBD1
CASSPTGPPRREQYF
TGTGCCAGCAGCCCGACAGGGCCCCCAAGGCGGGAGCAGTACTTC
>TRBJ2-1|TRBV19|-|-
CASSSGLSHNEQFF
TGTGCCAGTAGTTCCGGACTATCCCACAATGAGCAGTTCTTC
>TRBJ2-7|TRBV7-2|-|-
CASSSLRVGHEQYF
TGTGCCAGCAGCTCCCTCAGGGTTGGTCACGAGCAGTACTTC
>TRBJ1-2|TRBV28|many|TRBD1
CASSAGTGAGYGYTF
TGTGCCAGCAGCGCCGGGACAGGGGCGGGCTATGGCTACACCTTC
>TRBJ2-1|TRBV20-1|many|-
CSAPRGSGNEQFF
TGCAGTGCCCCGAGAGGGAGTGGGAATGAGCAGTTCTTC
>TRBJ2-1|TRBV28|many|-
CASSPSTFEQFF
TGTGCCAGCAGCCCCTCCACCTTTGAGCAGTTCTTC
>TRBJ2-5|TRBV19|many|-
CASSSRGVQETQYF
TGTGCCAGTAGTAGCAGGGGGGTCCAAGAGACCCAGTACTTC
>TRBJ2-1|TRBV28|many|TRBD1
CASSSLDRGTTRSGYNEQFF
TGTGCCAGCAGTTCCCTGGACAGGGGGACTACCCGAAGCGGCTACAATGAGCAGTTCTTC
>TRBJ1-5|TRBV18|many|TRBD1
CASSPPVGTGGSNQPQHF
TGTGCCAGCTCACCACCGGTGGGGACAGGGGGAAGCAATCAGCCCCAGCATTTT
>TRBJ2-3|TRBV20-1|many|TRBD2
CSAPRVASGRAADTQYF
TGCAGTGCCCCCCGGGTGGCTAGCGGGAGGGCAGCAGATACGCAGTATTTT
>TRBJ2-2|TRBV20-1|many|-
CSSRGSAGELFF
TGCAGCTCTAGAGGATCGGCCGGGGAGCTGTTTTTT
>TRBJ1-6|TRBV15|many|-
CATSRGGSSYNSPLHF
TGTGCCACCAGCAGAGGTGGGAGCTCCTATAATTCACCCCTCCACTTT
>TRBJ2-3|TRBV7-8|many|TRBD1
CASSSYNPTGGSFRGQYF
TGTGCCAGCAGCTCCTATAACCCGACAGGGGGGTCATTTCGGGGGCAGTATTTT
>TRBJ2-4|TRBV3-1|many|-
CASSLAGMNIQYF
TGTGCCAGCAGCCTAGCAGGGATGAACATTCAGTACTTC
>TRBJ2-6|TRBV5-1|many|TRBD2
CASSNELAGGAGANVLTF
TGCGCCAGCAGCAACGAACTAGCGGGAGGGGCTGGGGCCAACGTCCTGACTTTC
>TRBJ2-1|TRBV5-1|-|TRBD2
CASSVLAGINEQFF
TGCGCCAGCAGCGTGCTAGCGGGGATCAATGAGCAGTTCTTC
>TRBJ1-4|TRBV27|few|TRBD1
CASSNDRVGEKLFF
TGTGCCAGCAGTAACGACAGGGTAGGCGAAAAACTGTTTTTT
>TRBJ2-5|TRBV12-5|many|TRBD2
CASGRGGTWETQYF
TGTGCTAGTGGACGGGGGGGCACATGGGAGACCCAGTACTTC
>TRBJ2-4|TRBV2|many|-
CASSEAYQGMLTKNIQYF
TGTGCCAGCAGTGAAGCGTATCAGGGTATGCTGACCAAAAACATTCAGTACTTC